One and the same sample provided the 10 T cell receptor beta chains below, sequenced in a study of CD8 T cells in acute hepatitis C reinfection. Time point: naive CD8 control sorted from an acute-time-point sample. Using immunoSEQ multiplex PCR, the repertoire was profiled, and TCRdb retains in-frame clones only, with some absent. Here the sample spans over 35,000 clones, approximately 90% being singletons. Source material: naive CD8+ T cells from PBMCs. These receptors all stem from a man aged 30 to 45 with chronic hepatitis C.

V is TRBV7-6 and J is TRBJ2-3; 7 positions match TRBD2. Germline-derived CDR1 and CDR2 are SGHVS and FNYEAQ. The V segment lost 1 base and the J segment 0 bases; nucleotides outside the gene matches: 10. This CDR3 comprises 18 residues. The CDR3: CASSLGWGGQPSTDTQYF. The DNA of the CDR3 is TGTGCCAGCAGCTTAGGGTGGGGGGGTCAACCTAGCACAGATACGCAGTATTTT.

The V and J genes are TRBV6-1 and TRBJ2-5, with D unresolved. The CDR3 consists of 16 residues. CDR1 is MNHNS, CDR2 SASEGT, per germline. V was cut by 0 bases and J by 3 bases, with 14 bases left in between. CDR3 in DNA: TGTGCCAGCAGTGAAGCAGGTTTAGGTGCGGAAGAGACCCAGTACTTC. Its translation: CASSEAGLGAEETQYF.

This rearrangement joins TRBV5-1 to TRBJ2-7, with TRBD1 matching over 9 bases. With V trimmed by 4 bases and J by 6 bases, 8 bases remained unmatched. This CDR3 is built from 14 residues. Germline CDR1 and CDR2: SGHRS and YFSETQ. CDR3 residues: CASSEGQGMGEQYF. The CDR3 nucleotides are TGCGCCAGCAGCGAAGGACAGGGGATGGGCGAGCAGTACTTC.

V and J are TRBV27 and TRBJ2-7; D is perhaps TRBD1 (5 bases). The CDR3 extends over 13 amino acids. Trimming took off 6 bases at V and 3 bases at J, with 12 bases between the two ends. Germline CDR1 reads MNHEY; CDR2 reads SMNVEV (reference sequence). Here the CDR3 DNA reads TGTGCCAGCAGCTACAACAGGTTCTACGAGCAGTACTTC. Translation gives CASSYNRFYEQYF.

The chain is built from TRBV4-1 and TRBJ2-5; weak D call: TRBD1 (5 bases). The germline V and J ends were trimmed by 1 base and 9 bases, with 12 bases remaining between them. Germline CDR1 reads MGHRA; CDR2 reads YSYEKL. The CDR3 extends over 13 amino acids. The CDR3 protein is CASSQVGASAQYF. CDR3 nucleotide sequence: TGCGCCAGCAGCCAAGTTGGGGCAAGTGCCCAGTACTTC.

The chain recombines TRBV29-1 with TRBJ1-1; D not resolved. Trimming removed 7 bases from V and 1 base from J, with 16 bases in between. This CDR3 has 14 residues. Germline CDR1 reads SQVTM; CDR2 reads ANQGSEA. The CDR3 protein is CSGNRIGPNTEAFF. As DNA, the CDR3 is TGCAGCGGGAATAGGATTGGGCCGAACACTGAAGCTTTCTTT.

The chain links TRBV6-1 to TRBJ2-7; 7 bases agree with TRBD1. Germline CDR1 MNHNS, CDR2 SASEGT. The CDR3 sequence is 14 residues long. The junction had 5 bases not matched to a gene; V was cut back by 6 bases and J by 0 bases. The CDR3 coding sequence is TGTGCCAGCAGCAAGGACAGGAGCTCCTACGAGCAGTACTTC. It specifies CASSKDRSSYEQYF.

This clone has a handful of counts. The chain employs TRBV19 and TRBJ1-2; D remains ambiguous. V shed 6 bases and J shed 4 bases, with 21 bases lying between them. In germline, CDR1 is LNHDA, CDR2 SQIVND (reference sequence). This CDR3 is built from 16 residues. CDR3 sequence: CASSISAPGRIYGYTF. The CDR3 bases are TGTGCCAGTAGCATATCGGCTCCAGGCCGGATCTATGGCTACACCTTC.

This rearrangement joins TRBV16 to TRBJ2-7; 7 nucleotides align to TRBD1. The CDR3 loop spans 13 amino acids. Germline CDR1 KGHSY, CDR2 FQNENV. The trim removed 4 bases at V and 6 bases at J, leaving 6 bases unmatched. DNA for the CDR3: TGTGCCAGCAGCCCGACAGGGTTAGGCGAGCAGTACTTC. Translation gives CASSPTGLGEQYF.

The CDR3 spells CSVMANRGPTGELFF. CDR3 nucleotides: TGCAGCGTTATGGCAAATAGGGGGCCCACCGGGGAGCTGTTTTTT. The J gene is TRBJ2-2, the V gene TRBV29-1; 7 bases align to TRBD1. This CDR3 region has 15 residues. Germline lookup yields CDR1 SQVTM and CDR2 ANQGSEA. Trimming removed 5 bases from V and 4 bases from J; junction bases left unmatched: 10.